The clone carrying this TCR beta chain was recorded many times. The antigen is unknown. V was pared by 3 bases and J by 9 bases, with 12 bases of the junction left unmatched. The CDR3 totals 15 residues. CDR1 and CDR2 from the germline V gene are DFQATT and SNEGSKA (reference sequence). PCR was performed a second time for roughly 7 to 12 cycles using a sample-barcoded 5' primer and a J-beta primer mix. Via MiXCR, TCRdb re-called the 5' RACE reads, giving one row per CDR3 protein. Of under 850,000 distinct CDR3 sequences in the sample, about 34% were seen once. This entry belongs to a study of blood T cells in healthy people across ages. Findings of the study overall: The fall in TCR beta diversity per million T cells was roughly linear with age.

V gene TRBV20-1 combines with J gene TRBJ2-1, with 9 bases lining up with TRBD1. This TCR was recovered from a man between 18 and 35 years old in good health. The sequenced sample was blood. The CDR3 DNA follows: TGCAGTGCTAGGGGACAGGGCCTCCATATGGTTGAGCAGTTCTTC. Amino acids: CSARGQGLHMVEQFF.